A single sample gave rise to the 3 T cell receptor beta chains below, sequenced in a study of blood T cell repertoires in COVID-19. The repertoire was sequenced with immunoSEQ multiplex PCR; TCRdb's copy has only in-frame clones and lacks some. This sample has 65,000 to 95,000 clones; 70% to 90% occur once, and the top ten carry less than 3%. The source material was peripheral blood. Receptor source: an older man with active or convalescent COVID-19.

CDR3 loop: CASSLGGQGVPGELFF. The DNA of the CDR3 is TGTGCCAGCAGCTTGGGAGGACAGGGGGTCCCCGGGGAGCTGTTTTTT. The chain links TRBV5-5 to TRBJ2-2, with 10 bases that match TRBD1. Germline V gene lookup returns CDR1 SGHKS and CDR2 YYEKEE (reference sequence). Trimming took 0 bases from V and 6 from J; bases not matched to a gene: 5. The CDR3 is made up of 16 amino acids.

V gene TRBV15 combines with J gene TRBJ2-7, with D unresolved. The germline V gene has CDR1 LNHNV and CDR2 YYDKDF (reference sequence). V lost 5 bases to trimming and J lost 4 bases, with 12 bases between them. The CDR3 sequence is 13 residues long. The CDR3: CATSQLGMYEQYF. CDR3 nucleotide sequence: TGTGCCACCAGCCAACTGGGCATGTACGAGCAGTACTTC.

The V gene is TRBV14, the J gene TRBJ2-7; perhaps TRBD2 as D (5 bases). This CDR3 has 14 amino acids. The germline CDR1 and CDR2 sequences are SGHDN and FVKESK. With 0 bases removed from V and 7 bases from J, the gap between germline ends came to 13 bases. CDR3 DNA sequence: TGTGCCAGCAGCCAAGATATTTGGGGAGTGGAGCAGTACTTC. Translated: CASSQDIWGVEQYF. Supplemented by reference TRBV14 and TRBJ2-7, the full variable domain reads EAGVTQFPSHSVIEKGQTVTLRCDPISGHDNLYWYRRVMGKEIKFLLHFVKESKQDESGMPNNRFLAERTGGTYSTLKVQPAELEDSGVYFCASSQDIWGVEQYFGPGTRLTVT.